The subject of this entry is one TCR beta chain. The CDR3 has 15 amino acids. The ends were cut back, 2 bases at V and 0 bases at J, with 8 bases in the middle. Germline V gene lookup returns CDR1 KGHSH and CDR2 LQKENI. These data are taken from a study of blood T cell repertoires in COVID-19. Overall study context: The United States, Italy and Spain were the sources of the acute and convalescent COVID-19 samples. The cDNA or gDNA used as material had been derived from T cells, B-cell-depleted T cells, or PBMCs.

In the original processing: From reference gene primer amplification, estimates of nucleated cell counts were derived. The data were produced by immunoSEQ multiplex PCR, yet TCRdb's version contains in-frame clones alone and is incomplete. V and J calls and clone size are those listed in that table; D and trimming were worked out from the DNA. The table has about 120,000 clones, 80% to 90% seen once. Sequenced material: peripheral blood. The chain uses TRBV18 and TRBJ2-1; D possibly corresponds to TRBD2 (6 bases). This clonotype was obtained from a woman aged 45-65 years with acute or convalescent COVID-19. CDR3 coding DNA: TGTGCCAGCTCACCAAGCGGGTTCTCCTACAATGAGCAGTTCTTC. Encoded protein: CASSPSGFSYNEQFF. Full variable domain (outside the CDR3, taken from reference TRBV18 and TRBJ2-1): NAGVMQNPRHLVRRRGQEARLRCSPMKGHSHVYWYRQLPEEGLKFMVYLQKENIIDESGMPKERFSAEFPKEGPSILRIQQVVRGDSAAYFCASSPSGFSYNEQFFGPGTRLTVL.